This passage covers 30 T cell receptor beta chains from one sample sequenced in a study of molecular identifiers for immune sequencing clone quantification. TCRdb re-analysed the PCR reads in MiXCR, keeping a single row per CDR3 protein. The sample carries over 300,000 distinct CDR3 sequences, about a quarter recorded once. What was sequenced was naive CD8+ T cells from blood, with Jurkat cell RNA spiked in. The subset: FACS-sorted CD8+CD4-CCR7+CD45RA+ naive T cells. All receptors come from a human donor in good health. Some libraries in this study had Jurkat cell RNA spiked in.

The V and J genes are TRBV3-1 and TRBJ2-7; D unclear. Trimming removed 2 bases from V and 3 bases from J, with 8 bases in between. The CDR3 extends over 13 amino acids. Germline V lookup: CDR1 LGHDT, CDR2 YNNKEL (reference sequence). Here the CDR3 DNA reads TGTGCCAGCAGCCAATCCCCCGACTACGAGCAGTACTTC. Residues: CASSQSPDYEQYF.

In its sample, this clonotype was seen many times. V usage is TRBV28 and J usage is TRBJ2-7; D ambiguous. The CDR3 totals 14 residues. Germline CDR1 is MDHEN and CDR2 is SYDVKM. V lost 2 bases and J 0 bases, leaving 8 bases between the germline ends. CDR3: CASSLVGNSYEQYF. CDR3 DNA: TGTGCCAGCAGTTTAGTAGGGAACTCCTACGAGCAGTACTTC.

This clonotype has just one count. Since a much larger clone is just one base distant, this may be a read error. The chain employs TRBV5-3 and TRBJ2-2; 8 bases fit TRBD2. TRBV5-3 is given ORF status, its function remaining uncertain. CDR3 length equals 14 residues. Trimming at V came to 10 bases and at J to 7 bases, leaving 12 bases not matched to a gene. The CDR3, as DNA: TGTGCCCGCAGCTCGACTAGCGTGGGCGGGGAGCTGTTTTTT. Its translation: CARSSTSVGGELFF.

Concerning this clonotype itself: Mismatch with germline at one junction end may stem from a read error. J is TRBJ2-7 and V is TRBV7-2, with 8 bases lining up with TRBD2. Germline V gene data show CDR1 as SGHTA and CDR2 as FQGNSA. CDR3 length: 16 residues. CDR3 protein: CASSPGPGTRTYGQYF. For the CDR3, the DNA is TGTGCCAGCAGCCCAGGGCCGGGGACTAGAACTTACGGGCAGTACTTC.

The chain couples TRBV27 to TRBJ2-7; maybe TRBD1 (6 bases). The CDR3 has 14 amino acids. Per germline, CDR1 MNHEY and CDR2 SMNVEV (reference sequence). V was trimmed by 3 bases and J by 5 bases, leaving 14 bases between them. In DNA form, the CDR3 reads TGTGCCAGCAGTTTCAGACTGGGGGCAGACGAGCAGTACTTC. This translates into CASSFRLGADEQYF.

For this clonotype: This clone may be a read error of a much larger clone one base away. The chain has TRBV12-3 or TRBV12-4 and TRBJ1-1; a possible D gene is TRBD1 (5 bases). The CDR3 spans 14 residues. Trimming stripped 3 bases from V and 3 bases from J, with 11 bases between. CDR3 protein: CASSLVGVYTEAFF. The CDR3, as DNA: TGTGCCAGCAGTTTGGTAGGGGTGTACACTGAAGCTTTCTTT.

This clonotype was observed a few times. The V call is TRBV5-1, the J call TRBJ1-6; D might be TRBD1 (5 bases). The CDR3 has 14 residues. Trimming removed 0 bases at V and 9 bases at J, with 10 bases between. From germline, CDR1 is SGHRS and CDR2 YFSETQ. CDR3 DNA: TGCGCCAGCAGCTTGGCACAGGTGGCTTCACCCCTCCACTTT. Translated, it gives CASSLAQVASPLHF.

The sample holds many counts of this clonotype. The V call is TRBV4-2, the J call TRBJ1-1; D is perhaps TRBD1 (5 bases). Germline lookup yields CDR1 LGHNA and CDR2 YNFKEQ. The CDR3 is made up of 16 amino acids. The germline V and J ends were trimmed by 0 bases and 5 bases, with 16 bases remaining between them. Here the CDR3 reads CASSQDRGLWGTEAFF. CDR3 in DNA: TGTGCCAGCAGCCAAGATCGGGGCCTCTGGGGAACTGAAGCTTTCTTT.

This clonotype has ten or more counts. This chain uses TRBV5-6 with TRBJ2-7, with TRBD2 matching over 12 bases. Germline CDR1 is SGHDT and CDR2 is YYEEEE. J gave up 3 bases and V 4 bases, and 11 bases lay outside the gene matches. This CDR3 is built from 17 residues. The CDR3 DNA sequence: TGTGCCAGCAGCCTCTATCTCGGGACTAGCGGGTACTACGAGCAGTACTTC. This encodes CASSLYLGTSGYYEQYF.

This clonotype came up a few times. This chain connects TRBV5-4 to TRBJ2-5; D ambiguous. Trimming pared 0 bases from V and 2 bases from J, leaving 11 bases between. The CDR3 has 15 amino acids. CDR1 and CDR2 from the germline V gene are SGHNT and YYREEE (reference sequence). CDR3 residues: CASSLVSGPQETQYF. DNA for the CDR3: TGTGCCAGCAGCTTGGTGTCAGGTCCACAAGAGACCCAGTACTTC.

In the case of this clonotype: This CDR3 fails to terminate in the conserved phenylalanine or tryptophan, so it likely reflects a read error. The chain joins TRBV7-9 to TRBJ2-7; D may be TRBD2 (5 bases). The CDR3 totals 13 residues. Germline CDR1 and CDR2: SEHNR and FQNEAQ (reference sequence). Deletions cut 5 bases from V and 3 bases from J, with 11 bases between. CDR3 in DNA: TGTGCCAGCAGCGACGGGGAACACTACGAGCAGTACCTC. It yields the protein CASSDGEHYEQYL.

This clonotype was seen only a few times. The gene calls are TRBV9 and TRBJ2-2; D unclear. Germline V CDR1 and CDR2: SGDLS, YYNGEE. The CDR3 spans 16 residues. V was pared by 0 bases and J by 3 bases, with 12 bases between. The CDR3 DNA follows: TGTGCCAGCAGCGTAGTTAGGGCAGTGTACACCGGGGAGCTGTTTTTT. Translated: CASSVVRAVYTGELFF.

This clonotype was counted many times. The chain carries TRBV6-5 and TRBJ2-7, with D perhaps TRBD1 (6 bases). Trimming left V 0 bases short and J 2 bases short, with 11 bases between. The CDR3 runs 15 residues. Germline V gene sequence: CDR1 MNHEY, CDR2 SVGAGI. The CDR3 protein is CASSYSPGATYEQYF. The CDR3 DNA sequence: TGTGCCAGCAGTTACTCGCCAGGGGCTACCTACGAGCAGTACTTC.

There are a few counts of this clonotype. The chain's CDR3 is CASSEALRDRASLTQYF. CDR3 in DNA: TGTGCCAGCAGTGAAGCTTTAAGGGACAGGGCCTCCCTTACGCAGTATTTT. The chain joins TRBV6-1 to TRBJ2-3; 9 bases line up with TRBD1. Trimming removed 0 bases from V and 8 bases from J; junction bases left unmatched: 12. This CDR3 comprises 17 residues. CDR1 and CDR2 from the germline V gene are MNHNS and SASEGT.

About this clonotype itself: A single base separates this from a much larger clone, so it may be a read error. V gene TRBV7-9 combines with J gene TRBJ2-7; D is possibly TRBD1 (5 bases). This CDR3 has 13 amino acids. Germline-derived CDR1 and CDR2 are SEHNR and FQNEAQ (reference sequence). The CDR3 sequence: CASSPVAGIEQHF. In nucleotides, the CDR3 is TGTGCCAGCAGCCCAGTGGCAGGGATCGAGCAGCACTTC.

There are many counts of this clonotype. This rearrangement joins TRBV2 to TRBJ2-3; 7 bases align to TRBD2. The CDR3 is made up of 15 amino acids. Germline values: CDR1 SNHLY, CDR2 FYNNEI. Trimming at V came to 6 bases and at J to 2 bases, leaving 8 bases not matched to a gene. The CDR3 here is CASRESGALTDTQYF. The CDR3 DNA reads TGTGCCAGCAGGGAGAGCGGGGCCCTCACAGATACGCAGTATTTT.

At least ten counts were recorded for this clonotype. This chain joins TRBV4-3 and TRBJ2-7; D is ambiguous. V shed 0 bases and J shed 0 bases, with 15 bases lying between them. This CDR3 has 17 residues. Germline V CDR1 and CDR2: LGHNA, YSLEER. The CDR3 DNA reads TGCGCCAGCAGCCAAGATTCGGCCGGAGTCGGCTCCTACGAGCAGTACTTC. This translates into CASSQDSAGVGSYEQYF.

The rearrangement joins TRBV6-2 or TRBV6-3 to TRBJ1-5; D is perhaps TRBD1 (6 bases). In germline, CDR1 is MNHEY, CDR2 SVGEGT. The CDR3 contains 15 residues. V was cut by 6 bases and J by 0 bases, with 12 bases left in between. The DNA for the CDR3 is TGTGCCAGCAGCCCGGAGGGACATAGCAATCAGCCCCAGCATTTT. Translation: CASSPEGHSNQPQHF.

Ten or more counts support this clonotype. This chain uses TRBV7-7 with TRBJ2-3; D uncertain. The CDR3 contains 16 residues. Trimming took off 7 bases at V and 4 bases at J, with 21 bases between the two ends. The germline V gene encodes CDR1 SSHAT and CDR2 FNYEAQ (reference sequence). The CDR3 is CASILTPAFHSDTQYF. CDR3 bases: TGTGCCAGCATCCTGACACCGGCCTTTCATTCAGATACGCAGTATTTT.

About this clonotype: This may be a read error: a much more frequent sequence differs by one nucleotide. The rearrangement links TRBV9 to TRBJ2-7; 8 positions match TRBD1. The CDR3 sequence is 14 residues long. CDR1 is SGDLS, CDR2 YYNGEE, per germline. J was trimmed by 3 bases and V by 3 bases; bases with no gene match: 5. The CDR3 sequence: CASSEGQANYEQYF. The CDR3 DNA sequence: TGTGCCAGCAGCGAGGGACAGGCTAACTACGAGCAGTACTTC.

On this clonotype itself: A much larger clone sits a single nucleotide away, making a read error possible. This CDR3 is missing its conserved last phenylalanine or tryptophan, likely due to a read error. This rearrangement joins TRBV27 to TRBJ2-5; D call uncertain. Germline CDR1 MNHEY, CDR2 SMNVEV (reference sequence). There are 12 residues in the CDR3. The V end lost 6 bases, the J end lost 4 bases, and 9 bases lay between the germline ends. The CDR3 DNA reads TGTGCCAGCAGAGCCGGGCGAGAGACCCAGTACTAC. Translation gives CASRAGRETQYY.

Ten or more counts support this clonotype. The chain couples TRBV12-3 or TRBV12-4 to TRBJ2-3; D is undetermined. CDR3 length: 11 residues. Trimming removed 8 bases from V and 4 bases from J, with 7 bases in between. CDR3: CASLYSDTQYF. In DNA form, the CDR3 reads TGTGCCAGCTTATACTCAGATACGCAGTATTTT.

In regard to this clonotype: Being one base from a much bigger clone, this may be a read error. V usage is TRBV4-3 and J usage is TRBJ2-3, with 7 bases lining up with TRBD1. Germline CDR1 reads LGHNA; CDR2 reads YSLEER. This CDR3 is 13 amino acids long. CDR3 bases: TGCGCCAGCCGAGGGGTTGGGACAGATACGCAGTGTTTT. Translation: CASRGVGTDTQCF.

This clonotype was seen only once. The V gene is TRBV27, the J gene TRBJ1-5, with 7 bases aligning to TRBD1. The V and J ends lost 7 bases and 7 bases, in that order; junction bases with no gene match: 10. The germline CDR1 and CDR2 sequences are MNHEY and SMNVEV (reference sequence). The CDR3 consists of 14 residues. CDR3 amino acids: CASNSGTADQPQHF. CDR3 DNA: TGTGCCAGCAATTCAGGGACAGCCGACCAGCCCCAGCATTTT.

This chain joins TRBV30 and TRBJ2-1; 7 bases are shared with TRBD2. The CDR3 consists of 12 residues. CDR1 is GTSNPN and CDR2 is SVGIG in the germline V gene (reference sequence). V trimming: 3 bases; J trimming: 15 bases; junction bases outside the gene matches: 11. This CDR3 reads CAWSQPQRDMFF. The CDR3 DNA reads as TGTGCCTGGAGCCAACCTCAGCGGGATATGTTCTTC. The variable domain in full, completed from reference TRBV30 and TRBJ2-1, reads SQTIHQWPATLVQPVGSPLSLECTVEGTSNPNLYWYRQAAGRGLQLLFYSVGIGQISSEVPQNLSASRPQDRQFILSSKKLLLSDSGFYLCAWSQPQRDMFFGPGTRLTVL.

In this sample, this clonotype turned up a few times. This chain uses TRBV5-1 with TRBJ2-5; no reliable D call. V lost 0 bases and J lost 5, with 5 bases in between. Germline values: CDR1 SGHRS, CDR2 YFSETQ. This CDR3 contains 12 residues. DNA for the CDR3: TGCGCCAGCAGCTTGGATTGGGAGACCCAGTACTTC. Amino acid sequence: CASSLDWETQYF.

DNA for the CDR3: TGTGCCAGCAGCCCCTTCCGAGGGCCCTATGGCTACACCTTC. It is translated as CASSPFRGPYGYTF. This chain uses TRBV3-1 with TRBJ1-2; D call uncertain. This CDR3 is built from 14 residues. Trimming removed 4 bases at V and 4 bases at J, with 13 bases between. Germline V gene data show CDR1 as LGHDT and CDR2 as YNNKEL (reference sequence).

This clonotype was counted a few times. This chain uses TRBV3-1 with TRBJ1-1; D is unresolved. This CDR3 is built from 16 residues. Germline V lookup: CDR1 LGHDT, CDR2 YNNKEL (reference sequence). Trimming stripped 0 bases from V and 1 base from J, with 12 bases between. CDR3: CASSQDWVGANTEAFF. The CDR3 bases are TGTGCCAGCAGCCAAGATTGGGTAGGAGCGAACACTGAAGCTTTCTTT.

This clonotype was picked up many times. V usage is TRBV6-5 and J usage is TRBJ2-5; 7 positions agree with TRBD1. Germline V CDR1 and CDR2: MNHEY, SVGAGI. The CDR3 is 17 amino acids. The junction had 13 bases not matched to a gene; V was cut back by 4 bases and J by 2 bases. Here the CDR3 DNA reads TGTGCCAGCAGTTCCGAATTGACAGGGATCAGTCAAGAGACCCAGTACTTC. This sequence encodes CASSSELTGISQETQYF.

V and J are TRBV12-3 or TRBV12-4 and TRBJ2-1, with D hard to call. With 2 bases removed from V and 9 bases from J, the gap between germline ends came to 2 bases. The CDR3 runs to 10 residues. The CDR3 reads CASSLSEQFF. Here the CDR3 DNA reads TGTGCCAGCAGTTTAAGTGAGCAGTTCTTC.